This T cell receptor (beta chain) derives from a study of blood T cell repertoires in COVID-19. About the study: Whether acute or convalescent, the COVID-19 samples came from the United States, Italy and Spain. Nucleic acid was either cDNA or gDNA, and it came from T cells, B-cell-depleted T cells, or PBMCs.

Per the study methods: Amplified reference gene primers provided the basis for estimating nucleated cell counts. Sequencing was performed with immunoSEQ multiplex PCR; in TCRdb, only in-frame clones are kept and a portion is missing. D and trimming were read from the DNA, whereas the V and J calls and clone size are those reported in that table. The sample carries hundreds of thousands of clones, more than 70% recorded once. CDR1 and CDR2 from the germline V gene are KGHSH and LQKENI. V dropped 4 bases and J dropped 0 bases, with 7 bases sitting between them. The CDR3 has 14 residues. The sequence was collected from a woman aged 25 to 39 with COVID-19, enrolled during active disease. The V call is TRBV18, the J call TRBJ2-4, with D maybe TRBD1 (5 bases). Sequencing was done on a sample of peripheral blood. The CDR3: CASSQGLAKNIQYF. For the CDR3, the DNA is TGTGCCAGCTCACAGGGGTTAGCCAAAAACATTCAGTACTTC.